This TCR beta chain was retrieved from a study of shared clonotypes between healthy human individuals. Study-wide background: Each donor's CD4 naive and CD4 memory cells filled three plates apiece, CD8 naive two, and CD8 memory one. Study conclusions and caveats: It was the few donors that limited the genetic and exposure-history diversity represented. An effect of sequencing depth on clonotype sharing among donors was expected. Clonotypes shared by all four donors outscored non-shared clonotypes in generation probability.

The protocol was immunoSEQ multiplex PCR, while the TCRdb copy is restricted to in-frame clones and leaves out a portion. This table holds some 2 million clones, about 95% found once. Naive CD8 cells, CD45RO-negative and positively selected for CCR7, excluded terminally differentiated effector memory CD45RA+ cells. Concerning this clone itself: Antigen unknown.

The sample consisted of naive CD8+ T cells sorted from blood. This clonotype originated in a man aged 18 to 30 in good health.

The CDR3 protein is CASSPQSGVVNGYTF. The CDR3 nucleotides are TGTGCCAGCAGCCCCCAGTCGGGGGTAGTCAATGGCTACACCTTC. The chain employs TRBV9 and TRBJ1-2; D might be TRBD1 (5 bases). Per the germline V gene, CDR1 is SGDLS and CDR2 is YYNGEE. This CDR3 is built from 15 residues. The germline V and J ends were trimmed by 4 bases and 6 bases, with 19 bases remaining between them.